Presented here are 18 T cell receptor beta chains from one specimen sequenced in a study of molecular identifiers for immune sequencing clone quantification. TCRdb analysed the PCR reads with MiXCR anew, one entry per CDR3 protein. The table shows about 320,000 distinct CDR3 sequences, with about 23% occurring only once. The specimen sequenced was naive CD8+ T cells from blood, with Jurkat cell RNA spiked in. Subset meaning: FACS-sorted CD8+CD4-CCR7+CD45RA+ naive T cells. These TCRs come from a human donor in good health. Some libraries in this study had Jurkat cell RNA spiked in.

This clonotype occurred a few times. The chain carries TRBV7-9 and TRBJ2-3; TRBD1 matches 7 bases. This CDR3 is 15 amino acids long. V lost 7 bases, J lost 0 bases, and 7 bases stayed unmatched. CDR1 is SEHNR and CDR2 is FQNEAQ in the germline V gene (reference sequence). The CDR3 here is CASKGTAFSTDTQYF. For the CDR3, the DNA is TGTGCCAGCAAAGGGACAGCTTTTAGCACAGATACGCAGTATTTT.

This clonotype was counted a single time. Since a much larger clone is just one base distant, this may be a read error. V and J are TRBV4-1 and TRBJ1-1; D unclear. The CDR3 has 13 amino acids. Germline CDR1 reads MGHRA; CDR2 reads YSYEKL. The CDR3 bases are TGCGCCAGCAGCCAAGGCGGGGTGGCTGAAGCTGTCTTT. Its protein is CASSQGGVAEAVF.

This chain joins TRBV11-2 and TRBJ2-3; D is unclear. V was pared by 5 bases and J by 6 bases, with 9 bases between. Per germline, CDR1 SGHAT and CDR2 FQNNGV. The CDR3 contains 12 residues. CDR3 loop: CASSPLIDTQYF. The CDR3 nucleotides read TGTGCCAGCAGCCCCCTCATCGATACGCAGTATTTT.

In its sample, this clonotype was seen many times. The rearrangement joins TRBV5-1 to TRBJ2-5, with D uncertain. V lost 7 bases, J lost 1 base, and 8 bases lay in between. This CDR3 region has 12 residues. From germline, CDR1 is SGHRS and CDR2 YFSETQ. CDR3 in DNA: TGCGCCAGCTCTCGGGCCCAAGAGACCCAGTACTTC. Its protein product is CASSRAQETQYF.

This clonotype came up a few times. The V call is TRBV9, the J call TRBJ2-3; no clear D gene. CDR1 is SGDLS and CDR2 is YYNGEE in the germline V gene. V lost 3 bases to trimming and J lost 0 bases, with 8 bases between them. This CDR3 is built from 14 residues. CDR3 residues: CASSAPTSTDTQYF. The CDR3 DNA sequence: TGTGCCAGCAGCGCGCCCACTAGCACAGATACGCAGTATTTT.

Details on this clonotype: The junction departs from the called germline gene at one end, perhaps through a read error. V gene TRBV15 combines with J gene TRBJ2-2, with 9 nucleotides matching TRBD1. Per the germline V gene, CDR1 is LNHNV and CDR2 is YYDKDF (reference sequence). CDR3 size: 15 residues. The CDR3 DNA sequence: TGTGCCACCAGCAAGGACAGGGGTGCCACCGGGGAGCTGGTTTTT. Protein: CATSKDRGATGELVF.

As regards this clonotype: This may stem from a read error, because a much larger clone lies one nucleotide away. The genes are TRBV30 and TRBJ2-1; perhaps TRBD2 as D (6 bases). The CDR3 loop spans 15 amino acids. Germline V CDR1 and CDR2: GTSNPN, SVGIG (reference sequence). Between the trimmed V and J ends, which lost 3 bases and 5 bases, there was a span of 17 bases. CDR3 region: CAWRKLRDFNNEQFF. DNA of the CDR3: TGTGCCTGGAGGAAACTAAGGGACTTCAACAATGAGCAGTTCTTC.

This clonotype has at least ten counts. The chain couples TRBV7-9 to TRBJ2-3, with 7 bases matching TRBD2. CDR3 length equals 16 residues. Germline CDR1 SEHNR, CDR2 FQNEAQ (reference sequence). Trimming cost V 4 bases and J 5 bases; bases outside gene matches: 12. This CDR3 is CASSSATGGRGDTQYF. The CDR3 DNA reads TGTGCCAGCAGCTCTGCTACGGGGGGTCGAGGAGATACGCAGTATTTT.

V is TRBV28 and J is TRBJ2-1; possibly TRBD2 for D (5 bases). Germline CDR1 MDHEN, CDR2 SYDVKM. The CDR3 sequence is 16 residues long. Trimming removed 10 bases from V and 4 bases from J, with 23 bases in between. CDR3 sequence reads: CANNFNLTGMYNEQFF. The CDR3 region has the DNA TGTGCCAACAATTTCAATCTAACGGGAATGTACAATGAGCAGTTCTTC.

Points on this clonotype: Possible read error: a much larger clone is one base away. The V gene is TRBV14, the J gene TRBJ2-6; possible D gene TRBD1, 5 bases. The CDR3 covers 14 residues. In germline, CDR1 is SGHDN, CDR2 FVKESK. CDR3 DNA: TGTGCCAGCAGCCCCAACTCTGGGGCCAACGTCCTGTCTTTC. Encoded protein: CASSPNSGANVLSF.

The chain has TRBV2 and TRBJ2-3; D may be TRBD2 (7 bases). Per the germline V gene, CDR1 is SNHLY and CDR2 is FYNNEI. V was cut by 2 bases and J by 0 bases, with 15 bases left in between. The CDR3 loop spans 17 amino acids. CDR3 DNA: TGTGCCAGCAGTGAATACTGCGGGGGCGCTAGCACAGATACGCAGTATTTT. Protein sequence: CASSEYCGGASTDTQYF.

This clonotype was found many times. The CDR3 nucleotides read TGTGCCAGCAGGATTACAGGGAGTAACTATGGCTACACCTTC. It specifies CASRITGSNYGYTF. This chain uses TRBV14 with TRBJ1-2, with a tentative D call TRBD1 (6 bases). Germline lookup yields CDR1 SGHDN and CDR2 FVKESK. V shed 6 bases and J shed 1 base, with 12 bases lying between them. The CDR3 length is 14 residues.

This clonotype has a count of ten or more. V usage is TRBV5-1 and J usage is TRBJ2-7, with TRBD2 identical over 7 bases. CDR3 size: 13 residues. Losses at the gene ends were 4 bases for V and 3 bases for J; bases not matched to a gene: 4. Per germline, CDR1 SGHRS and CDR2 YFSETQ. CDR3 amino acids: CASSDGRIYEQYF. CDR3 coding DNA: TGCGCCAGCAGCGACGGGAGGATCTACGAGCAGTACTTC.

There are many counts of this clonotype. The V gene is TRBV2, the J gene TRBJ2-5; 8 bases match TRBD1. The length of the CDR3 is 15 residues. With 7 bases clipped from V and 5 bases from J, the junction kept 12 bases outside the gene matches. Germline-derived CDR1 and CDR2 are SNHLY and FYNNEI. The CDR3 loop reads CASTSLTGVLETQYF. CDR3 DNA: TGTGCCAGCACCTCTTTGACAGGGGTGTTGGAGACCCAGTACTTC.

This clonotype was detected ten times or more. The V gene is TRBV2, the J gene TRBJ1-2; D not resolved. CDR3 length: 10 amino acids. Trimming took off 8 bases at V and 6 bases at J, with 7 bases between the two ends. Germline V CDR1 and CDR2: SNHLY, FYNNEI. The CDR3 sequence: CASLLNGYTF. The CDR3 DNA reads TGTGCCAGCCTACTCAATGGCTACACCTTC.

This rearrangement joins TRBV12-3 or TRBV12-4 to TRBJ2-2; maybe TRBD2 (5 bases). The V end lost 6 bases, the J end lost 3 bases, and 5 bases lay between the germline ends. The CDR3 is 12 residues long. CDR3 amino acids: CASRGDTGELFF. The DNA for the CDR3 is TGTGCCAGCAGGGGAGACACCGGGGAGCTGTTTTTT.

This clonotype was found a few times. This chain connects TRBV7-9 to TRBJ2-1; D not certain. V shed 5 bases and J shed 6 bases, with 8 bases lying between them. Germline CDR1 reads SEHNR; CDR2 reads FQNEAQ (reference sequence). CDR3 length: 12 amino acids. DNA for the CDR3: TGTGCCAGCAGCCAGAACAGCAATGAGCAGTTCTTC. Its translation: CASSQNSNEQFF.

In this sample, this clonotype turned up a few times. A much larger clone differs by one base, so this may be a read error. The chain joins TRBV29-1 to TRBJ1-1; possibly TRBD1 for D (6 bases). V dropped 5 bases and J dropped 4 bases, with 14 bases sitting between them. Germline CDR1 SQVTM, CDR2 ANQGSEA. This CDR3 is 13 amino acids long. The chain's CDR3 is CSVQTGVSTEAFF. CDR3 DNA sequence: TGCAGCGTTCAGACAGGAGTTAGCACTGAAGCTTTCTTT.